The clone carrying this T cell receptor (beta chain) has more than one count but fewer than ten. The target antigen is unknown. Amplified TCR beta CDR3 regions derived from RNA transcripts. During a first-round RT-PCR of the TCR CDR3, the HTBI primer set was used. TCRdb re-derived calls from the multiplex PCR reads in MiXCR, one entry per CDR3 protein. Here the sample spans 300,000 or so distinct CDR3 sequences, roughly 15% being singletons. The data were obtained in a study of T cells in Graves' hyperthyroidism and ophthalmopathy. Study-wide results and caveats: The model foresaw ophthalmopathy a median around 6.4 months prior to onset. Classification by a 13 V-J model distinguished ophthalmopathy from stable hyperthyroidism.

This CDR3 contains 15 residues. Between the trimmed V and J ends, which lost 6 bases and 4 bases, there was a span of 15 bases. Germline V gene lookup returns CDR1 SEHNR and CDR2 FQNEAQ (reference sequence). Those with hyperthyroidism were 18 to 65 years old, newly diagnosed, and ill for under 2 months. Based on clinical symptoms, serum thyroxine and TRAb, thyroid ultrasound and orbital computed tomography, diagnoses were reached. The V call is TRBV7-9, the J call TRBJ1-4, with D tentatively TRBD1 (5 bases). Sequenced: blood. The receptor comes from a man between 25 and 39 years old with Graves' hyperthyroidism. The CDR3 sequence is CASSLAGGINEKLFF. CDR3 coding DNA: TGTGCCAGCAGTCTAGCCGGGGGAATTAATGAAAAACTGTTTTTT.